The entry that follows covers one T cell receptor (beta chain) sequence. Assay used: immunoSEQ multiplex PCR; TCRdb lists only in-frame clones, some missing. Here the sample spans tens of thousands of clones, 75% to 90% being singletons. The V gene lost 6 bases and the J gene lost 2 bases, with 19 bases spanning the gap. The CDR3 is 16 amino acids. Germline loops: CDR1 MDHEN, CDR2 SYDVKM. The sample belongs to a study of T cells in localized non-small cell lung cancer. The sequence derives from a man aged 40 to 69 with stage II squamous cell lung carcinoma. The chain carries TRBV28 and TRBJ1-2, with D maybe TRBD1 (5 bases). Material: PBMCs, obtained before any cancer treatment. The DNA for the CDR3 is TGTGCCAGCAGCAGTGAACCGGGACGGAAAAACTATGGCTACACCTTC. Protein: CASSSEPGRKNYGYTF.